This T cell receptor (beta chain) derives from a study of CD8+CD57+ T cells in acquired aplastic anemia. Study background: Sorted CD4+ plus CD8+ cells gave DNA averaging around 3 ug. Points from the study as a whole: CD8+ Simpson's diversity in patients was not significantly different from that in controls. In common between the patients and the controls were some 28 CD8+ CDR3 sequences.

On this clonotype: Its target is unknown.

Genomic DNA acted as the template from which TCR beta VDJ combination and CDR3 sequence profiling were carried out. TCRdb passed the reads through MiXCR, listing each CDR3 protein once. Among around 400,000 distinct CDR3 sequences listed, about two thirds were seen once. Per the germline V gene, CDR1 is LGHDT and CDR2 is YNNKEL (reference sequence). V was clipped by 5 bases and J by 12 bases, with 11 bases between them. The CDR3 extends over 12 amino acids. This chain connects TRBV3-1 to TRBJ1-6; D is uncertain. Source material: sorted CD4+, CD8+, or CD8+CD57+ T cells (not recorded which) from PBMCs. The origin of this receptor is a human donor in good health, serving as a control. CDR3 nucleotides: TGTGCCAGCAGCGCACGGGGTGGACCCCTCCACTTT. Its protein product is CASSARGGPLHF. The variable domain in full, completed from reference TRBV3-1 and TRBJ1-6, reads DTAVSQTPKYLVTQMGNDKSIKCEQNLGHDTMYWYKQDSKKFLKIMFSYNNKELIINETVPNRFSPKSPDKAHLNLHINSLELGDSAVYFCASSARGGPLHFGNGTRLTVT.